This T cell receptor beta chain comes out of a study of blood T cell repertoires in COVID-19. Study background: Donors in the United States, Italy and Spain gave samples during acute or convalescent COVID-19. T cells, B-cell-depleted T cells, or PBMCs provided the cDNA or gDNA that served as material.

This clone was seen only once. The ends lost 0 bases at V and 5 bases at J; junction bases unmatched: 3. The CDR3 has 14 residues. Germline V gene lookup returns CDR1 ENHRY and CDR2 SYGVKD. The study recruited people aged about 18 to 90 years across 24 US areas. Donors in Cohort 3 who had recovered were those with two negative PCRs, healthcare professional clearance, or resolution of their symptoms. TCRdb's table, derived via immunoSEQ multiplex PCR, lists solely in-frame clones and lacks some. Of roughly 170,000 clones in the sample, around 80% are singletons; the top ten hold approximately 12%. The rearrangement links TRBV10-3 to TRBJ2-5; the match to TRBD2 covers 7 bases. The specimen was PBMCs or T cells enriched from blood (not recorded which). The clonotype comes from a middle-aged man who had recovered from COVID-19. In DNA, the CDR3 is TGTGCCATCAGTGAGTCGACAGCGGGGGAGACCCAGTACTTC. This encodes CAISESTAGETQYF.